This T cell receptor beta chain was found in a study of shared clonotypes between healthy human individuals. The method was immunoSEQ multiplex PCR; TCRdb's version includes in-frame clones alone and lacks a portion of them. The sample has over a million clones, around three quarters seen once; the top ten hold 0.5% to 0.6%. Recent acute infections and vaccinations were absent in the healthy HIV-negative adult donors. Germline V gene data show CDR1 as SGHVS and CDR2 as FNYEAQ. The CDR3 sequence is 15 residues long. With 1 base removed from V and 0 bases from J, the gap between germline ends came to 7 bases. Whole-study findings and limits: Measured sharing among donors was expected to vary with sequencing depth. Generally, naive subsets came out with larger estimated richness than memory subsets.

Points on this clone: The antigen is not known.

This receptor was taken from a man aged 18 to 30 in good health. Some clones in this sample may be carry-over from other donors' samples. The specimen sequenced was memory CD4+ T cells from PBMCs. Subset defined: CD45RA-negative fraction. V gene TRBV7-6 combines with J gene TRBJ2-1; TRBD1 is a possible D gene (6 bases). CDR3 DNA sequence: TGTGCCAGCAGCTTAGGGGACAACTCCTACAATGAGCAGTTCTTC. Its protein product is CASSLGDNSYNEQFF.